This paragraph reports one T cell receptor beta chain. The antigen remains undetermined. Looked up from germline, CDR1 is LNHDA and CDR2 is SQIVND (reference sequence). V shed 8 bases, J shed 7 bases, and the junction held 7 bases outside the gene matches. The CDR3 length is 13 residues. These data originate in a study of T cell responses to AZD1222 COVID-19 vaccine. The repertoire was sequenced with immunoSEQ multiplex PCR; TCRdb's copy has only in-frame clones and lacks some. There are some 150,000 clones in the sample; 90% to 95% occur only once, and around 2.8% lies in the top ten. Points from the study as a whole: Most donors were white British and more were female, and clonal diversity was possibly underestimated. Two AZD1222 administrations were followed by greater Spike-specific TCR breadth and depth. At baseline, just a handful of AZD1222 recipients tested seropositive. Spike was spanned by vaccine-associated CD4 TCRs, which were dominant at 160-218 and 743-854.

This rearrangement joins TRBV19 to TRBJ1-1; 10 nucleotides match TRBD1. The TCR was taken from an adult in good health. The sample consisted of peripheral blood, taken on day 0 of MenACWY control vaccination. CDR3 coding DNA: TGTGCCAGTCGGGACAGGGGAGTGGGTGAAGCTTTCTTT. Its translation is CASRDRGVGEAFF. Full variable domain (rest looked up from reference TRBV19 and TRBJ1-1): DGGITQSPKYLFRKEGQNVTLSCEQNLNHDAMYWYRQDPGQGLRLIYYSQIVNDFQKGDIAEGYSVSREKKESFPLTVTSAQKNPTAFYLCASRDRGVGEAFFGQGTRLTVV.